One sample yielded the 30 T cell receptor beta chains listed below, sequenced in a study of blood T cell repertoires in COVID-19 (TCRdb year 2020). Receptors were amplified or captured by the immunoSEQ multiplex PCR assay. Entries here come from immuneACCESS through TCRdb and include only in-frame sequences with V and J called. Some clones fail to appear in such tables; in the studies checked, an unresolved V gene covers under half of the shortfall, and the cause of the remainder is unknown. This sample lists roughly 99,000 clones; approximately 84% were detected once. The top ten hold about 4% of the sample. The sample consisted of peripheral blood. These receptors all come from a human donor in a cohort sampled during active COVID-19.

The chain couples TRBV13 to TRBJ2-1, with D hard to call. The V gene lost 3 bases and the J gene lost 8 bases, with 17 bases spanning the gap. The CDR3 loop spans 15 amino acids. Germline V gene sequence: CDR1 PRHDT, CDR2 FYEKMQ (reference sequence). The CDR3 protein is CASSLSSRRSDEQFF. The DNA for the CDR3 is TGTGCCAGCAGCTTGAGCTCGAGGAGAAGCGATGAGCAGTTCTTC.

This chain joins TRBV5-1 and TRBJ1-3; TRBD1 aligns across 8 bases. This CDR3 contains 16 residues. Germline values: CDR1 SGHRS, CDR2 YFSETQ. Trimming cost V 0 bases and J 0 bases; bases outside gene matches: 2. CDR3 sequence: CASSLAGTGSGNTIYF. The CDR3, as DNA: TGCGCCAGCAGCTTGGCAGGGACAGGCTCTGGAAACACCATATATTTT.

The V call is TRBV9, the J call TRBJ2-1; 10 bases match TRBD2. There are 17 residues in the CDR3. After removal of 0 bases from V and 7 bases from J, the junction contained 10 bases not matched to a gene. CDR1 and CDR2 (germline): SGDLS, YYNGEE. CDR3 in amino acids: CASSVARASGRLNEQFF. The DNA of the CDR3 is TGTGCCAGCAGCGTAGCCCGAGCTAGCGGGAGATTGAATGAGCAGTTCTTC.

V is TRBV2 and J is TRBJ1-2; maybe TRBD1 (5 bases). Germline CDR1 SNHLY, CDR2 FYNNEI. Trimming stripped 3 bases from V and 2 bases from J, with 7 bases between. The CDR3 is 13 amino acids. The CDR3 here is CASSEGQNYGYTF. CDR3 nucleotides: TGTGCCAGCAGTGAGGGGCAGAACTATGGCTACACCTTC.

V gene TRBV5-5 combines with J gene TRBJ2-1; 9 positions match TRBD2. CDR1 and CDR2 from the germline V gene are SGHKS and YYEKEE (reference sequence). This CDR3 is built from 16 residues. J was trimmed by 0 bases and V by 2 bases; bases with no gene match: 3. The CDR3 reads CASSLNSGSSYNEQFF. The CDR3 DNA sequence: TGTGCCAGCAGCTTAAATAGCGGGAGCTCCTACAATGAGCAGTTCTTC.

In its sample, this clone was seen once. The V and J genes are TRBV3-1 (or the pseudogene TRBV3-2) and TRBJ2-7, with 10 bases lining up with TRBD2. Germline trimming cut 0 bases from V and 4 bases from J; bases unmatched to any gene: 15. CDR1 is LGHDT and CDR2 is YNNKEL in the germline V gene (reference sequence). The CDR3 has 19 amino acids. CDR3 DNA: TGTGCCAGCAGCCAAGATCGACTCATGAGCGGGAGGGACTCTTACGAGCAGTACTTC. Its protein product is CASSQDRLMSGRDSYEQYF.

This clone was found a few times. The chain links TRBV9 to TRBJ2-3, with 7 bases aligning to TRBD2. The V gene end was trimmed by 2 bases and the J gene end by 2 bases; junction bases not matched to a gene: 17. Germline CDR1 SGDLS, CDR2 YYNGEE. This CDR3 has 19 amino acids. CDR3 sequence reads: CASSVGWSGGRHLTDTQYF. The CDR3 DNA reads as TGTGCCAGCAGCGTGGGGTGGAGTGGCGGGAGACATCTCACAGATACGCAGTATTTT.

The rearrangement uses TRBV3-1 (or the pseudogene TRBV3-2) and TRBJ1-2, with TRBD1 as a possible D gene (6 bases). The CDR3 is made up of 17 amino acids. CDR1 and CDR2 from the germline V gene are LGHDT and YNNKEL (reference sequence). Deletions cut 3 bases from V and 0 bases from J, with 17 bases between. The DNA of the CDR3 is TGTGCCAGCAGCCACCGACAGGCCCTCGCCTCTAACTATGGCTACACCTTC. Protein product: CASSHRQALASNYGYTF.

The chain uses TRBV6-4 and TRBJ1-6; D is possibly TRBD1 (5 bases). The CDR3 is made up of 16 amino acids. Between the trimmed V and J ends, which lost 6 bases and 7 bases, there was a span of 19 bases. The V gene's germline CDR1 is MRHNA and CDR2 SNTAGT. CDR3 residues: CASRTSAGSGNSPLHF. CDR3 nucleotide sequence: TGTGCCAGCAGGACCTCGGCGGGATCAGGGAATTCACCCCTCCACTTT.

The chain links TRBV5-1 to TRBJ2-6; 7 nucleotides align to TRBD1. CDR3 size: 15 residues. The V and J ends lost 5 bases and 2 bases, in that order; junction bases with no gene match: 4. Germline V gene sequence: CDR1 SGHRS, CDR2 YFSETQ. CDR3 region: CASRVQGAGANVLTF. The CDR3 bases are TGCGCCAGCAGGGTCCAGGGGGCTGGGGCCAACGTCCTGACTTTC.

The CDR3 protein is CASSTPPNGGPTNEKLFF. CDR3 nucleotide sequence: TGTGCCAGTAGTACCCCTCCCAACGGGGGTCCAACTAATGAAAAACTGTTTTTT. The chain recombines TRBV19 with TRBJ1-4; D might be TRBD1 (5 bases). Germline values: CDR1 LNHDA, CDR2 SQIVND (reference sequence). The CDR3 sequence is 18 residues long. Trimming removed 4 bases at V and 0 bases at J, with 18 bases between.

This clone was picked up one time. V is TRBV7-3 and J is TRBJ1-1; 7 nucleotides line up with TRBD1. The CDR3 is 14 residues long. Germline CDR1 and CDR2: SGHTA and FQGTGA. V lost 4 bases to trimming and J lost 5 bases; unmatched junction nucleotides: 7. The CDR3 coding sequence is TGTGCCAGCAGCTCCCAGGGGGTTGGAACTGAAGCTTTCTTT. Residues: CASSSQGVGTEAFF.

V usage is TRBV12-3 or TRBV12-4 and J usage is TRBJ1-1, with TRBD1 identical over 8 bases. This CDR3 has 13 amino acids. V lost 6 bases, J lost 10 bases, and 10 bases stayed unmatched. CDR3 coding DNA: TGTGCCAGCAGCCCCAGTTTGGACAGGGCAGCTTTCTTT. It translates to CASSPSLDRAAFF.

The V and J genes are TRBV20-1 and TRBJ2-3, with D hard to call. Trimming stripped 4 bases from V and 2 bases from J, with 7 bases between. Looked up from germline, CDR1 is DFQATT and CDR2 is SNEGSKA (reference sequence). The CDR3 covers 12 residues. In DNA form, the CDR3 reads TGCAGTGCTAATGAGGCCACAGATACGCAGTATTTT. This codes for CSANEATDTQYF.

V usage is TRBV29-1 and J usage is TRBJ2-1; D is perhaps TRBD2 (5 bases). The CDR3 totals 11 residues. Trimming took 2 bases from V and 6 from J, leaving 5 bases between them. CDR1 and CDR2 (germline): SQVTM, ANQGSEA. The CDR3 region is CSVERGNEQFF. As DNA, the CDR3 is TGCAGCGTTGAACGGGGCAATGAGCAGTTCTTC.

V and J are TRBV2 and TRBJ2-5; no clear D gene. The J call may not be correct, given that the DNA end is closer to TRBJ2-7. The germline gives CDR1 SNHLY, CDR2 FYNNEI. CDR3 length: 15 amino acids. CDR3 nucleotide sequence: TGTGCCAGCAGAGAAAGCGTCATGAGCTCCTACGAGCAGTACTTC. Its translation: CASRESVMSSYEQYF.

This chain links TRBV10-3 with TRBJ2-2; 11 bases match TRBD2. CDR1 is ENHRY, CDR2 SYGVKD, per germline. The V segment lost 4 bases and the J segment 6 bases; nucleotides outside the gene matches: 7. This CDR3 comprises 16 residues. For the CDR3, the DNA is TGTGCCATCAGTGTGGGTAGCGGGAGGGCCGCCGGGGAGCTGTTTTTT. This encodes CAISVGSGRAAGELFF.

This clone occurred a few times. V usage is TRBV7-2 and J usage is TRBJ2-2, with TRBD1 as a possible D gene (6 bases). In germline, CDR1 is SGHTA, CDR2 FQGNSA. V lost 3 bases, J lost 5 bases, and 10 bases lay in between. The CDR3 has 14 amino acids. CDR3 in DNA: TGTGCCAGCAGCTTCAGGACAGAAACCGGGGAGCTGTTTTTT. This encodes CASSFRTETGELFF.

The chain couples TRBV5-1 to TRBJ2-5; no clear D. The CDR3 covers 14 residues. The V gene lost 0 bases and the J gene lost 1 base, with 7 bases spanning the gap. The germline V gene encodes CDR1 SGHRS and CDR2 YFSETQ. CDR3 residues: CASSLGSFQETQYF. CDR3 nucleotides: TGCGCCAGCAGCTTGGGCAGTTTCCAAGAGACCCAGTACTTC.

The chain carries TRBV30 and TRBJ1-4; D is possibly TRBD1 (5 bases). CDR1 GTSNPN and CDR2 SVGIG come from the germline V gene (reference sequence). This CDR3 contains 15 residues. Trimming took 1 base from V and 6 from J, leaving 15 bases between them. CDR3 amino acids: CAWSESRVWDEKLFF. The CDR3 bases are TGTGCCTGGAGTGAATCCAGGGTATGGGATGAAAAACTGTTTTTT.

The V gene is TRBV5-1, the J gene TRBJ2-2, with a weak D call TRBD1 (6 bases). The CDR3 extends over 16 amino acids. The germline V gene has CDR1 SGHRS and CDR2 YFSETQ. Trimming pared 2 bases from V and 6 bases from J, leaving 17 bases between. The CDR3 loop reads CASSFQTTGSPGELFF. The DNA for the CDR3 is TGCGCCAGCAGCTTCCAGACTACAGGGTCGCCCGGGGAGCTGTTTTTT. The complete variable domain, with remaining parts taken from reference TRBV5-1 and TRBJ2-2, reads KAGVTQTPRYLIKTRGQQVTLSCSPISGHRSVSWYQQTPGQGLQFLFEYFSETQRNKGNFPGRFSGRQFSNSRSEMNVSTLELGDSALYLCASSFQTTGSPGELFFGEGSRLTVL.

This clone has more than one count but fewer than ten. This chain joins TRBV4-1 and TRBJ2-1; D call uncertain. The CDR3 totals 13 residues. V lost 6 bases to trimming and J lost 10 bases, with 16 bases between them. From germline, CDR1 is MGHRA and CDR2 YSYEKL. The CDR3, as DNA: TGCGCCAGCAGACCCGAGGCGACTTACGAGCAGTTCTTC. As protein: CASRPEATYEQFF.

The V gene is TRBV11-2, the J gene TRBJ2-7, with D maybe TRBD1 (5 bases). The germline V gene has CDR1 SGHAT and CDR2 FQNNGV. The CDR3 runs 12 residues. The V end was cut by 5 bases, the J end by 6 bases, with 11 bases between. The CDR3, as DNA: TGTGCCAGCAGCATTTCAGGGTTCGAGCAGTACTTC. Its translation is CASSISGFEQYF. Variable domain in full (rest from reference TRBV11-2 and TRBJ2-7): EAGVAQSPRYKIIEKRQSVAFWCNPISGHATLYWYQQILGQGPKLLIQFQNNGVVDDSQLPKDRFSAERLKGVDSTLKIQPAKLEDSAVYLCASSISGFEQYFGPGTRLTVT.

The CDR3 DNA is TGTGCCAGCAGTTTAGGACTAGCGGGAGTCGAGCAGTACGTC. It encodes CASSLGLAGVEQYV. The chain uses TRBV6-2 or TRBV6-3 and TRBJ2-7; TRBD2 matches at 13 bases. Losses at the gene ends were 4 bases for V and 6 bases for J; bases not matched to a gene: 3. The CDR3 loop spans 14 amino acids. CDR1 and CDR2 (germline): MNHEY, SVGEGT.

This sequence joins TRBV5-1 and TRBJ2-3, with TRBD2 matching 14 bases. The CDR3 is made up of 18 amino acids. CDR1 SGHRS and CDR2 YFSETQ come from the germline V gene. The ends lost 0 bases at V and 2 bases at J; junction bases unmatched: 5. CDR3 protein: CASSLGGTSGSITDTQYF. For the CDR3, the DNA is TGCGCCAGCAGCTTGGGGGGGACTAGCGGGAGTATCACAGATACGCAGTATTTT.

The V call is TRBV6-5, the J call TRBJ2-2; 9 bases line up with TRBD1. The CDR3 contains 15 residues. After removal of 6 bases from V and 7 bases from J, the junction contained 9 bases not matched to a gene. Germline assignment: CDR1 MNHEY and CDR2 SVGAGI. The CDR3 nucleotides read TGTGCCAGCAGGGGCGGGGACAGGGTTGGCGGGGAGCTGTTTTTT. As protein: CASRGGDRVGGELFF.

J is TRBJ1-6 and V is TRBV28, with 7 bases lining up with TRBD1. Germline V CDR1 and CDR2: MDHEN, SYDVKM. The CDR3 consists of 14 residues. J gave up 13 bases and V 7 bases, and 13 bases lay outside the gene matches. CDR3 residues: CASNWAAGGLPLHF. In nucleotides, the CDR3 is TGTGCCAGCAATTGGGCCGCAGGGGGACTCCCCCTCCACTTT.

CDR3 protein: CATHRGFPGSGANVLTF. The CDR3 DNA reads TGTGCCACCCACAGGGGGTTCCCCGGCTCTGGGGCCAACGTCCTGACTTTC. This rearrangement joins TRBV24-1 to TRBJ2-6; 8 bases are a match to TRBD1. The CDR3 runs 17 residues. Germline V CDR1 and CDR2: KGHDR, SFDVKD. V gave up 9 bases and J gave up 0 bases; unmatched junction bases: 9.

This sequence joins TRBV19 and TRBJ1-2; possibly TRBD1 for D (6 bases). This CDR3 is built from 15 residues. V lost 4 bases and J lost 2, with 14 bases in between. Germline values: CDR1 LNHDA, CDR2 SQIVND (reference sequence). CDR3 sequence reads: CASSSPGQFNYGYTF. The CDR3 DNA reads TGTGCCAGTAGTAGTCCCGGACAGTTCAACTATGGCTACACCTTC. Full variable domain (remainder filled in from reference TRBV19 and TRBJ1-2): DGGITQSPKYLFRKEGQNVTLSCEQNLNHDAMYWYRQDPGQGLRLIYYSQIVNDFQKGDIAEGYSVSREKKESFPLTVTSAQKNPTAFYLCASSSPGQFNYGYTFGSGTRLTVV.

This rearrangement joins TRBV6-1 to TRBJ1-1, with 10 nucleotides matching TRBD1. V shed 3 bases, J shed 0 bases, and the junction held 4 bases outside the gene matches. This CDR3 region has 16 residues. Germline values: CDR1 MNHNS, CDR2 SASEGT. The CDR3 DNA is TGTGCCAGCAGTGAGACAGGGGGCGTACTGAACACTGAAGCTTTCTTT. It translates to CASSETGGVLNTEAFF.